A single sample is the source of the 29 T cell receptor beta chains below, sequenced in a study of cytomegalovirus exposure and HLA in healthy donors. Produced via immunoSEQ multiplex PCR; TCRdb's table is partial and in-frame only. Altogether fewer than 70,000 clones are present, 90% being singletons, with the ten largest covering less than 4%. Material for sequencing was PBMCs. The receptors here all came from a man between 18 and 35 years old in good health and CMV-seronegative.

This chain joins TRBV19 and TRBJ2-1, with 7 bases matching TRBD1. The CDR3 has 15 amino acids. Germline CDR1 LNHDA, CDR2 SQIVND (reference sequence). Trimming at V came to 4 bases and at J to 5 bases, leaving 8 bases not matched to a gene. For the CDR3, the DNA is TGTGCCAGTAGTAAACCTCTGACAGGGAACAATGAGCAGTTCTTC. Its protein product is CASSKPLTGNNEQFF.

This chain joins TRBV5-1 and TRBJ2-7, with TRBD2 matching 7 bases. The CDR3 contains 13 residues. V was pared by 2 bases and J by 3 bases, with 2 bases of the junction left unmatched. Germline V gene data show CDR1 as SGHRS and CDR2 as YFSETQ. The CDR3 protein is CASSFTSDYEQYF. The CDR3 DNA sequence: TGCGCCAGCAGCTTCACTAGCGACTACGAGCAGTACTTC.

The chain employs TRBV5-1 and TRBJ1-2; the D gene is possibly TRBD1 (6 bases). V lost 3 bases, J lost 4 bases, and 10 bases lay in between. Per germline, CDR1 SGHRS and CDR2 YFSETQ. The CDR3 sequence is 13 residues long. CDR3 sequence (DNA): TGCGCCAGCAGCTATGGACAGTCCTATGGCTACACCTTC. It is translated as CASSYGQSYGYTF.

The chain employs TRBV6-6 and TRBJ2-7; 8 bases fit TRBD2. After removal of 7 bases from V and 1 base from J, the junction contained 12 bases not matched to a gene. The CDR3 extends over 16 amino acids. Per the germline V gene, CDR1 is MNHNY and CDR2 is SVGAGI (reference sequence). The CDR3 DNA is TGTGCCAGCAAAAGTCAGGGAGCGGGAGCGTCCTACGAGCAGTACTTC. Translation: CASKSQGAGASYEQYF.

The chain carries TRBV27 and TRBJ2-1, with 10 bases fitting TRBD1. This CDR3 is 16 amino acids long. V was pared by 2 bases and J by 4 bases, with 5 bases of the junction left unmatched. Germline V gives CDR1 MNHEY, CDR2 SMNVEV (reference sequence). CDR3: CASSLRTGGIYNEQFF. The CDR3 region has the DNA TGTGCCAGCAGTTTAAGGACAGGGGGTATTTACAATGAGCAGTTCTTC.

The chain links TRBV2 to TRBJ2-4, with 10 bases that match TRBD1. Germline values: CDR1 SNHLY, CDR2 FYNNEI. V shed 2 bases, J shed 8 bases, and the junction held 21 bases outside the gene matches. This CDR3 spans 20 amino acids. The CDR3 is CASSETPRFSTGGDRDIQYF. DNA of the CDR3: TGTGCCAGCAGTGAAACCCCGCGTTTCTCGACAGGGGGCGATCGGGACATTCAGTACTTC.

This chain links TRBV4-1 with TRBJ1-4, with 8 nucleotides matching TRBD1. CDR3 length: 17 residues. Germline V CDR1 and CDR2: MGHRA, YSYEKL. Trimming cost V 4 bases and J 2 bases; bases outside gene matches: 9. Here the CDR3 reads CASSPGQDLLTNEKLFF. CDR3 DNA sequence: TGCGCCAGCAGCCCGGGACAGGACCTCCTCACTAATGAAAAACTGTTTTTT.

This sequence joins TRBV7-3 and TRBJ1-1, with a weak D call TRBD1 (5 bases). Trimming took 5 bases from V and 6 from J, leaving 13 bases between them. This CDR3 is 13 amino acids long. Looked up from germline, CDR1 is SGHTA and CDR2 is FQGTGA. CDR3 sequence reads: CASSPRVSSEAFF. CDR3 DNA: TGTGCCAGCAGCCCCAGGGTTAGCTCTGAAGCTTTCTTT.

The chain combines TRBV28 with TRBJ1-1; D is possibly TRBD1 (5 bases). V was trimmed by 3 bases and J by 5 bases, leaving 10 bases between them. The CDR3 consists of 13 residues. The germline CDR1 and CDR2 sequences are MDHEN and SYDVKM. CDR3 amino acids: CASSLGLGTEAFF. Here the CDR3 DNA reads TGTGCCAGCAGTTTGGGACTTGGGACTGAAGCTTTCTTT.

The chain employs TRBV28 and TRBJ2-7, with 13 nucleotides matching TRBD2. This CDR3 is 15 amino acids long. The junction had 4 bases not matched to a gene; V was cut back by 5 bases and J by 3 bases. Germline values: CDR1 MDHEN, CDR2 SYDVKM. The CDR3, as DNA: TGTGCCAGCAGTCCGGGACTAGCGGGAAACTACGAGCAGTACTTC. This sequence encodes CASSPGLAGNYEQYF.

The chain has TRBV6-1 and TRBJ2-2, with D possibly matching TRBD1 (5 bases). The CDR3 is 14 amino acids. Trimming cost V 10 bases and J 0 bases, with 12 bases left between them. Germline-derived CDR1 and CDR2 are MNHNS and SASEGT. Written as DNA, the CDR3 is TGTGCCAACACTCCAGGGACGAACACCGGGGAGCTGTTTTTT. Its protein is CANTPGTNTGELFF.

This rearrangement joins TRBV29-1 to TRBJ2-7; TRBD2 matches at 7 bases. Germline CDR1 is SQVTM and CDR2 is ANQGSEA. V dropped 0 bases and J dropped 8; count of bases not matched to a gene: 4. CDR3 length equals 12 residues. The CDR3 is CSVEDGGDKQYF. CDR3 DNA: TGCAGCGTTGAAGATGGGGGGGATAAGCAGTACTTC.

This clone has just one count. The V call is TRBV19, the J call TRBJ2-1; D remains ambiguous. Trimming removed 3 bases at V and 4 bases at J, with 10 bases between. Germline V CDR1 and CDR2: LNHDA, SQIVND (reference sequence). This CDR3 contains 14 residues. The CDR3 nucleotides read TGTGCCAGTAGTATCGAGTCCGCTTACAATGAGCAGTTCTTC. It codes for CASSIESAYNEQFF.

This chain joins TRBV18 and TRBJ2-7, with no clear D. V was clipped by 1 base and J by 6 bases, with 13 bases between them. The CDR3 length is 14 residues. Per the germline V gene, CDR1 is KGHSH and CDR2 is LQKENI. The CDR3 bases are TGTGCCAGCTCACCACGGCCGGGTGCCACCGAGCAGTACTTC. Its protein product is CASSPRPGATEQYF.

The rearrangement links TRBV7-9 to TRBJ2-7; D possibly corresponds to TRBD2 (5 bases). The CDR3 length is 15 residues. Germline V gene lookup returns CDR1 SEHNR and CDR2 FQNEAQ (reference sequence). V lost 5 bases to trimming and J lost 3 bases, with 17 bases between them. The CDR3, as DNA: TGTGCCAGCAGCGACCCTGGGCGAGGGCACTACGAGCAGTACTTC. Protein: CASSDPGRGHYEQYF.

The V and J genes are TRBV29-1 and TRBJ2-1, with TRBD2 matching over 13 bases. Germline CDR1 and CDR2: SQVTM and ANQGSEA. J lost 4 bases, V lost 6 bases, and 6 bases had no gene match. This CDR3 spans 15 amino acids. The CDR3 spells CSVDPGLAGYNEQFF. In nucleotides, the CDR3 is TGCAGCGTAGACCCGGGACTAGCGGGATACAATGAGCAGTTCTTC.

The chain has TRBV2 and TRBJ2-3, with D tentatively TRBD1 (6 bases). Trimming removed 5 bases from V and 3 bases from J, with 9 bases in between. The CDR3 has 13 amino acids. From germline, CDR1 is SNHLY and CDR2 FYNNEI. The CDR3 DNA is TGTGCCAGCAGTCTGGACAGAACAGATACGCAGTATTTT. As protein: CASSLDRTDTQYF.

The chain joins TRBV19 to TRBJ2-3, with 7 bases matching TRBD2. CDR1 LNHDA and CDR2 SQIVND come from the germline V gene (reference sequence). The ends lost 5 bases at V and 2 bases at J; junction bases unmatched: 7. The CDR3 has 15 residues. The CDR3 loop is CASSRLAALTDTQYF. CDR3 nucleotide sequence: TGTGCCAGTAGTCGCCTAGCGGCCCTCACAGATACGCAGTATTTT.

The rearrangement uses TRBV10-2 and TRBJ2-7; TRBD2 agrees at 11 bases. The V segment lost 4 bases and the J segment 4 bases; nucleotides outside the gene matches: 6. The CDR3 contains 15 residues. CDR1 and CDR2 (germline): WSHSY, SAAADI. As DNA, the CDR3 is TGCGCCAGCAGTGGGCCGGGACTAGCGGAATACGAGCAGTACTTC. Amino acids: CASSGPGLAEYEQYF.

The genes are TRBV27 and TRBJ2-7; D perhaps matches TRBD2 (5 bases). The CDR3 is 15 amino acids. The V gene lost 2 bases and the J gene lost 3 bases, with 14 bases spanning the gap. Germline CDR1 MNHEY, CDR2 SMNVEV (reference sequence). The CDR3: CASSLIGRDHYEQYF. DNA for the CDR3: TGTGCCAGCAGTTTAATTGGTCGGGATCACTACGAGCAGTACTTC.

The rearrangement links TRBV19 to TRBJ2-1; 8 nucleotides align to TRBD1. Germline CDR1 reads LNHDA; CDR2 reads SQIVND (reference sequence). CDR3 size: 15 residues. The ends lost 1 base at V and 3 bases at J; junction bases unmatched: 2. This chain's CDR3 is CASSIGTGGYNEQFF. DNA of the CDR3: TGTGCCAGTAGTATAGGAACAGGGGGCTACAATGAGCAGTTCTTC.

The table lists this clone with a count of one. CDR3 region: CASSLAGERNTGELFF. CDR3 in DNA: TGTGCCAGCAGCTTAGCAGGGGAAAGGAACACCGGGGAGCTGTTTTTT. The J gene is TRBJ2-2, the V gene TRBV11-2; TRBD1 might be the D (6 bases). Germline lookup yields CDR1 SGHAT and CDR2 FQNNGV. The CDR3 has 16 residues. V lost 1 base and J lost 1, with 10 bases in between. Using reference TRBV11-2 and TRBJ2-2 for the parts outside the CDR3, the full variable domain is EAGVAQSPRYKIIEKRQSVAFWCNPISGHATLYWYQQILGQGPKLLIQFQNNGVVDDSQLPKDRFSAERLKGVDSTLKIQPAKLEDSAVYLCASSLAGERNTGELFFGEGSRLTVL.

This chain links TRBV15 with TRBJ1-1; D is undetermined. Per the germline V gene, CDR1 is LNHNV and CDR2 is YYDKDF (reference sequence). Trimming took off 0 bases at V and 4 bases at J, with 9 bases between the two ends. This CDR3 is built from 14 residues. The CDR3 DNA is TGTGCCACCAGCAGAGATACGTCGGGCACTGAAGCTTTCTTT. Its translation is CATSRDTSGTEAFF.

The V call is TRBV6-6, the J call TRBJ1-3; D perhaps matches TRBD1 (5 bases). The germline CDR1 and CDR2 sequences are MNHNY and SVGAGI (reference sequence). V lost 5 bases, J lost 0 bases, and 11 bases lay in between. The CDR3 consists of 15 residues. The CDR3 reads CASSTGTSSGNTIYF. CDR3 coding DNA: TGTGCCAGCAGTACAGGAACCTCCTCTGGAAACACCATATATTTT.

The rearrangement uses TRBV19 and TRBJ1-2; weak D call: TRBD1 (6 bases). V lost 6 bases to trimming and J lost 6 bases, with 17 bases between them. Germline V gene sequence: CDR1 LNHDA, CDR2 SQIVND (reference sequence). There are 14 residues in the CDR3. The CDR3 loop reads CASRETGYGNGYTF. The DNA for the CDR3 is TGTGCCAGTAGAGAGACAGGCTACGGAAATGGCTACACCTTC. The variable domain in full, with the rest retrieved from reference TRBV19 and TRBJ1-2, is DGGITQSPKYLFRKEGQNVTLSCEQNLNHDAMYWYRQDPGQGLRLIYYSQIVNDFQKGDIAEGYSVSREKKESFPLTVTSAQKNPTAFYLCASRETGYGNGYTFGSGTRLTVV.

The rearrangement uses TRBV4-1 and TRBJ2-5, with D uncertain. The CDR3 spans 12 residues. V lost 4 bases to trimming and J lost 5 bases, with 8 bases between them. Germline-derived CDR1 and CDR2 are MGHRA and YSYEKL. The CDR3 DNA reads as TGCGCCAGCAGCCGGGTCGGGGAGACCCAGTACTTC. It is translated as CASSRVGETQYF.

V usage is TRBV7-8 and J usage is TRBJ2-5; 7 bases map to TRBD2. With 5 bases clipped from V and 3 bases from J, the junction kept 6 bases outside the gene matches. Germline lookup yields CDR1 SGHVS and CDR2 FQNEAQ. The CDR3 loop spans 14 amino acids. The DNA for the CDR3 is TGTGCCAGCAGCCTTGGGGGGAGGGAAGAGACCCAGTACTTC. Translated, it gives CASSLGGREETQYF.

J is TRBJ1-1 and V is TRBV6-1, with D tentatively TRBD1 (6 bases). CDR3 length: 12 residues. Per the germline V gene, CDR1 is MNHNS and CDR2 is SASEGT. Trimming cost V 2 bases and J 9 bases, with 10 bases left between them. The CDR3 spells CASSETGGQAFF. The CDR3 region has the DNA TGTGCCAGCAGTGAAACGGGGGGCCAAGCTTTCTTT.

This sequence joins TRBV9 and TRBJ2-2; maybe TRBD2 (6 bases). Germline V gene sequence: CDR1 SGDLS, CDR2 YYNGEE. Trimming cost V 5 bases and J 2 bases, with 16 bases left between them. The CDR3 totals 16 residues. In DNA, the CDR3 is TGTGCCAGCAGAAGTAGCGGAGGGTTTAACACCGGGGAGCTGTTTTTT. Translating gives CASRSSGGFNTGELFF.